The rows below give T cell receptor beta chains drawn from one sample of a study of shared clonotypes between healthy human individuals. The method was immunoSEQ multiplex PCR; TCRdb's version includes in-frame clones alone and lacks a portion of them. Of around 2.1 million clones listed, about 92% are singletons. The sequencing input was naive CD8+ T cells from PBMCs. These receptors were collected from a man between 18 and 35 years old in good health. Some clones in this sample may be carry-over from other donors' samples. Both conserved end residues are part of each CDR3. A D gene is named only where the DNA matches it firmly. Where a row states a size, it is once, few, many or the class of an expanded clone; other rows omit it.

clone size: .
V gene: TRBV10-2
D gene: .
J gene: TRBJ1-1
CDR3 DNA: TGCGCCAGCAGCACCCGTGGGCCCTCCCACACTGAAGCTTTCTTT
CDR3 protein: CASSTRGPSHTEAFF

clone size: .
V gene: TRBV27
D gene: .
J gene: TRBJ2-4
CDR3 DNA: TGTGCCAGCAGTTTAGTAGCCAAAAACATTCAGTACTTC
CDR3 protein: CASSLVAKNIQYF

clone size: .
V gene: TRBV28
D gene: .
J gene: TRBJ2-7
CDR3 DNA: TGTGCCAGCAGGACCGACTTTACCTACGAGCAGTACTTC
CDR3 protein: CASRTDFTYEQYF

clone size: .
V gene: TRBV29-1
D gene: .
J gene: TRBJ2-3
CDR3 DNA: TGCAGCGTTGAGAAGGGGCCGACAGATACGCAGTATTTT
CDR3 protein: CSVEKGPTDTQYF

clone size: .
V gene: TRBV12-2
D gene: .
J gene: TRBJ1-2
CDR3 DNA: TGTGCAAGTCGCCCGTACCACTCGACAAGGGCTGGCTACACCTTC
CDR3 protein: CASRPYHSTRAGYTF

clone size: .
V gene: TRBV4-3
D gene: .
J gene: TRBJ2-3
CDR3 DNA: TGCGCCAGCAGCCAAGATGGGCCAGCGGATACCTGGTCGGATACGCAGTATTTT
CDR3 protein: CASSQDGPADTWSDTQYF

clone size: .
V gene: TRBV9
D gene: .
J gene: TRBJ2-5
CDR3 DNA: TGTGCCAGCAGCGTAGTCGGAGGGCGGGAGACCCAGTACTTC
CDR3 protein: CASSVVGGRETQYF

clone size: .
V gene: TRBV11-2
D gene: .
J gene: TRBJ2-7
CDR3 DNA: TGTGCCAGCAGCTCCCGGGGTTTCCCCCGCCCGGAGCAGTACTTC
CDR3 protein: CASSSRGFPRPEQYF

clone size: .
V gene: TRBV28
D gene: .
J gene: TRBJ2-3
CDR3 DNA: TGTGCCAGCAGTCTGCGAAGTTCAGATACGCAGTATTTT
CDR3 protein: CASSLRSSDTQYF

clone size: .
V gene: TRBV6-5
D gene: .
J gene: TRBJ2-7
CDR3 DNA: TGTGCCAGCAGGACGGGCTACGAGCAGTACTTC
CDR3 protein: CASRTGYEQYF

clone size: .
V gene: TRBV6-6
D gene: TRBD2
J gene: TRBJ2-3
CDR3 DNA: TGTGCCAGCAGTTACTCTAGCGGGAGTCCAGATACGCAGTATTTT
CDR3 protein: CASSYSSGSPDTQYF

clone size: .
V gene: TRBV10-3
D gene: .
J gene: TRBJ1-5
CDR3 DNA: TGTGCCATCAGCGACGGTTATAGCAATCAGCCCCAGCATTTT
CDR3 protein: CAISDGYSNQPQHF

clone size: once
V gene: TRBV19
D gene: TRBD1
J gene: TRBJ1-5
CDR3 DNA: TGTGCCAGTAGTATAGATCGGACAGGGGGCTTCAATCAGCCCCAGCATTTT
CDR3 protein: CASSIDRTGGFNQPQHF

clone size: once
V gene: TRBV18
D gene: .
J gene: TRBJ2-5
CDR3 DNA: TGTGCCAGCTCACCACCCCGGACACCGTACCAAGAGACCCAGTACTTC
CDR3 protein: CASSPPRTPYQETQYF

clone size: .
V gene: TRBV4-3
D gene: .
J gene: TRBJ2-1
CDR3 DNA: TGCGCCAGCAGCCAAGCCTGGAGAGGGGGAAACAATGAGCAGTTCTTC
CDR3 protein: CASSQAWRGGNNEQFF

clone size: .
V gene: TRBV5-1
D gene: .
J gene: TRBJ2-1
CDR3 DNA: TGCGCCAGCAGCCAAAAGGGGGGGTACAATGAGCAGTTCTTC
CDR3 protein: CASSQKGGYNEQFF

clone size: .
V gene: TRBV28
D gene: TRBD2
J gene: TRBJ2-3
CDR3 DNA: TGTGCCAGCAGTTGGGCCCCTAGCGGAGCAAGCACAGATACGCAGTATTTT
CDR3 protein: CASSWAPSGASTDTQYF

clone size: .
V gene: TRBV5-5
D gene: TRBD1
J gene: TRBJ2-1
CDR3 DNA: TGTGCCAGCAGCCCTATCTGGGACAGGGGGTACTATGAGCAGTTCTTC
CDR3 protein: CASSPIWDRGYYEQFF

clone size: .
V gene: TRBV9
D gene: .
J gene: TRBJ1-2
CDR3 DNA: TGTGCCAGCAGCGTAGGGTTAGGGGGTCCCCACTACACCTTC
CDR3 protein: CASSVGLGGPHYTF

clone size: few
V gene: TRBV7-8
D gene: .
J gene: TRBJ1-5
CDR3 DNA: TGTGCCAGCAGCCCGAGCCCGGTCTATAGCAATCAGCCCCAGCATTTT
CDR3 protein: CASSPSPVYSNQPQHF

clone size: .
V gene: TRBV7-9
D gene: TRBD1
J gene: TRBJ2-3
CDR3 DNA: TGTGCCAGCAGCTTAAGCCGGGACAGAACCACAGATACGCAGTATTTT
CDR3 protein: CASSLSRDRTTDTQYF

clone size: .
V gene: TRBV11-2
D gene: .
J gene: TRBJ2-7
CDR3 DNA: TGTGCCAGCAGCTTAGCTCTAGCCCCCCAACACTACGAGCAGTACTTC
CDR3 protein: CASSLALAPQHYEQYF

clone size: .
V gene: TRBV29-1
D gene: .
J gene: TRBJ2-1
CDR3 DNA: TGCAGCGTTGTACGGAGGTTCGAAGACAATGAGCAGTTCTTC
CDR3 protein: CSVVRRFEDNEQFF

clone size: .
V gene: TRBV6-1
D gene: TRBD1
J gene: TRBJ2-3
CDR3 DNA: TGTGCCAGCAGTGACTACAGGGGATCCACAGATACGCAGTATTTT
CDR3 protein: CASSDYRGSTDTQYF

clone size: .
V gene: TRBV6-5
D gene: .
J gene: TRBJ2-1
CDR3 DNA: TGTGCCAGCAGTTACTCATCAGGGGAGCGCCACAATGAGCAGTTCTTC
CDR3 protein: CASSYSSGERHNEQFF

clone size: .
V gene: TRBV18
D gene: .
J gene: TRBJ2-1
CDR3 DNA: TGTGCCAGCTCACCACAATACAATGAGCAGTTCTTC
CDR3 protein: CASSPQYNEQFF

clone size: .
V gene: TRBV9
D gene: .
J gene: TRBJ2-2
CDR3 DNA: TGTGCCAGCAGTATGATGGAGACCGGGGAGCTGTTTTTT
CDR3 protein: CASSMMETGELFF

clone size: .
V gene: TRBV4-1
D gene: .
J gene: TRBJ2-2
CDR3 DNA: TGCGCCAGCAGCCAAGAAGGAGGGCGGGAGAACACCGGGGAGCTGTTTTTT
CDR3 protein: CASSQEGGRENTGELFF

clone size: .
V gene: TRBV19
D gene: .
J gene: TRBJ2-5
CDR3 DNA: TGTGCCAGTAGTATCGCCGTTGGGGCGGGTCGGCCCTGGAAAGAGACCCAGTACTTC
CDR3 protein: CASSIAVGAGRPWKETQYF

clone size: .
V gene: TRBV19
D gene: TRBD2
J gene: TRBJ2-1
CDR3 DNA: TGTGCCAGTAGTATAAGAGAGACTAGCACCTACAATGAGCAGTTCTTC
CDR3 protein: CASSIRETSTYNEQFF

clone size: .
V gene: TRBV5-1
D gene: .
J gene: TRBJ1-3
CDR3 DNA: TGCGCCAGCAGCTTGGGACAGGTATCCTCTGGAAACACCATATATTTT
CDR3 protein: CASSLGQVSSGNTIYF

clone size: .
V gene: TRBV6-1
D gene: .
J gene: TRBJ1-1
CDR3 DNA: TGTGCCAGCAAGAGGGCTCGGAACACTGAAGCTTTCTTT
CDR3 protein: CASKRARNTEAFF

clone size: .
V gene: TRBV7-8
D gene: .
J gene: TRBJ2-7
CDR3 DNA: TGTGCCAGCAGCCCCCGGGCGGTCCCCTACGAGCAGTACTTC
CDR3 protein: CASSPRAVPYEQYF

clone size: .
V gene: TRBV7-8
D gene: .
J gene: TRBJ1-1
CDR3 DNA: TGTGCCAGCAGCTTAGGCTGGGGGGACACTGAAGCTTTCTTT
CDR3 protein: CASSLGWGDTEAFF

clone size: .
V gene: TRBV19
D gene: TRBD1
J gene: TRBJ2-2
CDR3 DNA: TGTGCCAGTAGTATATCGATAGGGTCGGACAGGGGCGCCGGGGAGCTGTTTTTT
CDR3 protein: CASSISIGSDRGAGELFF

clone size: .
V gene: TRBV27
D gene: .
J gene: TRBJ2-7
CDR3 DNA: TGTGCCAGCAGTTTATCGTGGGACGGATCCCACGAGCAGTACTTC
CDR3 protein: CASSLSWDGSHEQYF

clone size: .
V gene: TRBV6-1
D gene: .
J gene: TRBJ1-5
CDR3 DNA: TGTGCCAGCAGTGAATGGCAAGGGGTGCTGCAGCCCCAGCATTTT
CDR3 protein: CASSEWQGVLQPQHF

clone size: once
V gene: TRBV29-1
D gene: .
J gene: TRBJ2-5
CDR3 DNA: TGCAGCGTTGAACGATTGGAGACCCAGTACTTC
CDR3 protein: CSVERLETQYF

clone size: .
V gene: TRBV7-9
D gene: TRBD2
J gene: TRBJ2-7
CDR3 DNA: TGTGCCAGCAGCTTAGATTCGGGGAGGGACGAGCAGTACTTC
CDR3 protein: CASSLDSGRDEQYF

clone size: .
V gene: TRBV11-2
D gene: .
J gene: TRBJ2-2
CDR3 DNA: TGTGCCAGCAGCTTAGGGGCGGGAATCGGGGAGCTGTTTTTT
CDR3 protein: CASSLGAGIGELFF

clone size: many
V gene: TRBV4-1
D gene: .
J gene: TRBJ2-1
CDR3 DNA: TGCGCCAGCAGCCAAGATTCTACGGGGAACTTCTACAATGAGCAGTTCTTC
CDR3 protein: CASSQDSTGNFYNEQFF

clone size: .
V gene: TRBV29-1
D gene: .
J gene: TRBJ2-4
CDR3 DNA: TGCAGCGTTTTACACAGGGATGCCAAAAACATTCAGTACTTC
CDR3 protein: CSVLHRDAKNIQYF

clone size: .
V gene: TRBV20-1
D gene: .
J gene: TRBJ1-2
CDR3 DNA: TGCAGTGCCAGGACAGAACATGGCTACACCTTC
CDR3 protein: CSARTEHGYTF

clone size: .
V gene: TRBV14
D gene: TRBD1
J gene: TRBJ2-5
CDR3 DNA: TGTGCCAGCAGCCAAGCCGTCAACAGGGGTAGAAAGACCCAGTACTTC
CDR3 protein: CASSQAVNRGRKTQYF

clone size: .
V gene: TRBV30
D gene: TRBD1
J gene: TRBJ1-2
CDR3 DNA: TGTGCCTGGAGCCTGGGACAGGGAGGCAATGGCTACACCTTC
CDR3 protein: CAWSLGQGGNGYTF

clone size: .
V gene: TRBV5-6
D gene: .
J gene: TRBJ1-3
CDR3 DNA: TGTGCCAGCAGCTTCGGGGGTGGGAGCTCTGGAAACACCATATATTTT
CDR3 protein: CASSFGGGSSGNTIYF

clone size: .
V gene: TRBV7-9
D gene: .
J gene: TRBJ1-2
CDR3 DNA: TGTGCCAGCAGCTTAATCGCCAACAGGGACGGCTATGGCTACACCTTC
CDR3 protein: CASSLIANRDGYGYTF

clone size: .
V gene: TRBV10-3
D gene: .
J gene: TRBJ2-7
CDR3 DNA: TGTGCCATCAGTGACAGGCTCTTCTCCTACGAGCAGTACTTC
CDR3 protein: CAISDRLFSYEQYF

clone size: once
V gene: TRBV5-1
D gene: .
J gene: TRBJ1-1
CDR3 DNA: TGCGCCAGCAGCTTGGGCAGGGAACTGAACACTGAAGCTTTCTTT
CDR3 protein: CASSLGRELNTEAFF

clone size: .
V gene: TRBV7-9
D gene: TRBD1
J gene: TRBJ1-5
CDR3 DNA: TGTGCCAGCAGCGCGACAGGGGCTCAGCCCCAGCATTTT
CDR3 protein: CASSATGAQPQHF

clone size: once
V gene: TRBV10-3
D gene: .
J gene: TRBJ1-1
CDR3 DNA: TGTGCCATCAGTGACGACCTGGGGGGGAACACTGAAGCTTTCTTT
CDR3 protein: CAISDDLGGNTEAFF

clone size: .
V gene: TRBV7-6
D gene: .
J gene: TRBJ2-3
CDR3 DNA: TGTGCCAGCAGCTTAGAGCCGGGATCTAGCACAGATACGCAGTATTTT
CDR3 protein: CASSLEPGSSTDTQYF

clone size: .
V gene: TRBV9
D gene: .
J gene: TRBJ2-7
CDR3 DNA: TGTGCCAGCAGCGTAGGTGAGTCCTACGAGCAGTACTTC
CDR3 protein: CASSVGESYEQYF

clone size: few
V gene: TRBV7-9
D gene: .
J gene: TRBJ2-2
CDR3 DNA: TGTGCCAGCAGTCAGGGACGGGGGTGGTCGGCGAACACCGGGGAGCTGTTTTTT
CDR3 protein: CASSQGRGWSANTGELFF

clone size: .
V gene: TRBV6-1
D gene: .
J gene: TRBJ2-1
CDR3 DNA: TGTGCCAGCAGTGATATAGTTTACAATGAGCAGTTCTTC
CDR3 protein: CASSDIVYNEQFF

clone size: once
V gene: TRBV7-8
D gene: TRBD1
J gene: TRBJ1-5
CDR3 DNA: TGTGCCAGCAGCCCTGACAGGGGCCGCCGGCCCCAGCATTTT
CDR3 protein: CASSPDRGRRPQHF

clone size: .
V gene: TRBV4-2
D gene: .
J gene: TRBJ1-5
CDR3 DNA: TGTGCCAGCAGCCATTCCCGTTACGGGGGCTATCAGCCCCAGCATTTT
CDR3 protein: CASSHSRYGGYQPQHF

clone size: .
V gene: TRBV28
D gene: TRBD1
J gene: TRBJ2-5
CDR3 DNA: TGTGCCAGCAGTCCAAGGTCCCTGACAGGGACCCAAGAGACCCAGTACTTC
CDR3 protein: CASSPRSLTGTQETQYF